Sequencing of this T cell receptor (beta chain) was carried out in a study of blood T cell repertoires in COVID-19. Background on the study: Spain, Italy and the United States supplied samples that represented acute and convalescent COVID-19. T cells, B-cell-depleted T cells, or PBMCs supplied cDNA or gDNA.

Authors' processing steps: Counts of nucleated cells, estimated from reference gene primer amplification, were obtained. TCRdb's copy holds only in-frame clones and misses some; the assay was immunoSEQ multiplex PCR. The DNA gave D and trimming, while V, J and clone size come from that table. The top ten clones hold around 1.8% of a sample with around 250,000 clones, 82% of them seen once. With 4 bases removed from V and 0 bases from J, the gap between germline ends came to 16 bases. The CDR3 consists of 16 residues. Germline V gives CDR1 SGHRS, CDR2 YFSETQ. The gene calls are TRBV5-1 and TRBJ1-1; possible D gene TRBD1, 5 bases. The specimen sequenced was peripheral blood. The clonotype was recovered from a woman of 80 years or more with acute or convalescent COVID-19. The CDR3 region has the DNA TGCGCCAGCAGCCCGTTGGGGGGTTCCATGAACACTGAAGCTTTCTTT. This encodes CASSPLGGSMNTEAFF.